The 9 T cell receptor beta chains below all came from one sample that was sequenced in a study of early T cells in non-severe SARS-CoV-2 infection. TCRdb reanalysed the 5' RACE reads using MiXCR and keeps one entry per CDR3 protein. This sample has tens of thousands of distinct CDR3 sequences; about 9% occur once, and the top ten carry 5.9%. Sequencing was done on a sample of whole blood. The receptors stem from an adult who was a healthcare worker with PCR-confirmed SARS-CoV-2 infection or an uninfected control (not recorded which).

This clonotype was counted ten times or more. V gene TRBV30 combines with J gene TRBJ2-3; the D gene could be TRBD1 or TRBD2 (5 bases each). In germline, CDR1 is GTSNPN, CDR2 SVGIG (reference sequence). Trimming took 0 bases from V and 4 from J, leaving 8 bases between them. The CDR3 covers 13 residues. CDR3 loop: CAWSVGTADTQYF. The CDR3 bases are TGTGCCTGGAGTGTGGGGACCGCAGATACGCAGTATTTT.

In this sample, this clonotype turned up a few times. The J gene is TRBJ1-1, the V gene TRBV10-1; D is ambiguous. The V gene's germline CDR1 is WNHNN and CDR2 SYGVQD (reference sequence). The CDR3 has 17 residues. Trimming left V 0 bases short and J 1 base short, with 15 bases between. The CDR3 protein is CASSESTLDFGNTEAFF. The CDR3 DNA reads TGCGCCAGCAGTGAGTCGACTCTGGATTTTGGGAACACTGAAGCTTTCTTT.

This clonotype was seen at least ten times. This CDR3 reads CAISEGGGRGQPQHF. For the CDR3, the DNA is TGTGCCATCAGTGAAGGAGGGGGCCGTGGGCAGCCCCAGCATTTT. V gene TRBV10-3 combines with J gene TRBJ1-5; 7 nucleotides align to TRBD1. Germline assignment: CDR1 ENHRY and CDR2 SYGVKD. J was trimmed by 7 bases and V by 3 bases; bases with no gene match: 9. The CDR3 runs 15 residues.

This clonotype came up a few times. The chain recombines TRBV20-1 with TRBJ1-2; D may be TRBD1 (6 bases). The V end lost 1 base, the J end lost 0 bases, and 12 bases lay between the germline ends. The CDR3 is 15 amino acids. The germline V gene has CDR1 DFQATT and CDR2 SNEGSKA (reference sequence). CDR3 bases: TGCAGTGCTAGAGCCCCCGGGACATCTAACTATGGCTACACCTTC. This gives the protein CSARAPGTSNYGYTF.

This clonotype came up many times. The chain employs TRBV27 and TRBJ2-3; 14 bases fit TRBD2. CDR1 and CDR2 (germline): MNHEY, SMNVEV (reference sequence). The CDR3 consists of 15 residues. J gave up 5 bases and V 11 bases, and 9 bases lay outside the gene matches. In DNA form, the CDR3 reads TGTGCCTCGTGGGGACTAGCGGGAGTGGTAGATACGCAGTATTTT. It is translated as CASWGLAGVVDTQYF.

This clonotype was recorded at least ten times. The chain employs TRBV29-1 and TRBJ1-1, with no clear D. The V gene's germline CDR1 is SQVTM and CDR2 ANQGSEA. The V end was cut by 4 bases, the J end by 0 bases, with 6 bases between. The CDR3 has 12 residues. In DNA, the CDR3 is TGCAGCGTTGGGTGGGTGAACACTGAAGCTTTCTTT. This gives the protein CSVGWVNTEAFF.

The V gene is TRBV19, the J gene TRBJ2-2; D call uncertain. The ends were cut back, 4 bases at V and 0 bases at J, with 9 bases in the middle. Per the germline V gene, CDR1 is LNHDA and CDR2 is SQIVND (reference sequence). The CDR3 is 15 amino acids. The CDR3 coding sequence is TGTGCCAGTAGTAGGTTGCGGACGAACACCGGGGAGCTGTTTTTT. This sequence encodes CASSRLRTNTGELFF.

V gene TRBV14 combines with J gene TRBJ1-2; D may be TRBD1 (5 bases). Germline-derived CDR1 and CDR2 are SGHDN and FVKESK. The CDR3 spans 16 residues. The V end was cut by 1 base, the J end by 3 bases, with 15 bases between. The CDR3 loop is CASSQVDIPGDYGYTF. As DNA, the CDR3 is TGTGCCAGCAGCCAAGTGGACATACCGGGTGACTATGGCTACACCTTC.

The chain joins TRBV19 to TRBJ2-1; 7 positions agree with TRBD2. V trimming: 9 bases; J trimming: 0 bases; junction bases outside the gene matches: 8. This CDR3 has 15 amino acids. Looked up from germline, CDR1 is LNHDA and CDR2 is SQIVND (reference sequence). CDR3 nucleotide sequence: TGTGCCAGCACCCCTAGCGGCAACTCCTACAATGAGCAGTTCTTC. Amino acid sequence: CASTPSGNSYNEQFF.